A selection of T cell receptor beta chains follows, all from one sample in a study of T cell changes during pregnancy in multiple sclerosis. Using immunoSEQ multiplex PCR, the repertoire was profiled, and TCRdb retains in-frame clones only, with some absent. Of tens of thousands of clones listed, over 85% are singletons. The sample here was peripheral blood, taken in the second trimester of pregnancy. These receptors were collected from a female donor in good health, enrolled as a control in a pregnancy study. Each CDR3 is given with its conserved first and last residue. A D gene is named only where the DNA matches it firmly. Some rows have no size entry. The others give once, few or many, or a class for an expanded clone.

abundance: .; d_gene: TRBD1; j_gene: TRBJ1-2; v_gene: TRBV7-9; CDR3nt: TGTGCCAGCACCAAGGGACAGGGGAACTACCTAGCTAACTATGGCTACACCTTC; CDR3aa: CASTKGQGNYLANYGYTF
abundance: once; d_gene: TRBD1; j_gene: TRBJ1-5; v_gene: TRBV7-3; CDR3nt: TGTGCCAGCAGCCCCACACGGACAGGGAATCAGCCCCAGCATTTT; CDR3aa: CASSPTRTGNQPQHF
abundance: .; d_gene: TRBD2; j_gene: TRBJ2-2; v_gene: TRBV5-1; CDR3nt: TGCGCCAGCAGATTAGCGGGGGTGAACACCGGGGAGCTGTTTTTT; CDR3aa: CASRLAGVNTGELFF
abundance: .; d_gene: .; j_gene: TRBJ1-4; v_gene: TRBV5-4; CDR3nt: TGTGCCAGCAGCAACGCCGGGACTGGGGGTGAAAAACTGTTTTTT; CDR3aa: CASSNAGTGGEKLFF
abundance: .; d_gene: TRBD1; j_gene: TRBJ1-1; v_gene: TRBV7-2; CDR3nt: TGTGCCAGCAGCTTAAGGGGGCTTCTGTGGACTGAAGCTTTCTTT; CDR3aa: CASSLRGLLWTEAFF
abundance: .; d_gene: .; j_gene: TRBJ1-1; v_gene: TRBV19; CDR3nt: TGTGCCAGTAGGTACAGGCCCAACACTGAAGCTTTCTTT; CDR3aa: CASRYRPNTEAFF
abundance: .; d_gene: TRBD1; j_gene: TRBJ1-3; v_gene: TRBV4-3; CDR3nt: TGCGCCAGCAGCCAGTACAGGGGCATCGGTGGAAACACCATATATTTT; CDR3aa: CASSQYRGIGGNTIYF
abundance: .; d_gene: TRBD2; j_gene: TRBJ2-5; v_gene: TRBV6-4; CDR3nt: TGTGCCAGCAGTGTATCTAGCGGGGGGCAAGAGACCCAGTACTTC; CDR3aa: CASSVSSGGQETQYF
abundance: .; d_gene: .; j_gene: TRBJ2-6; v_gene: TRBV13; CDR3nt: TGTGCCAGCAGCTCGTTTGAGGGGGCCAACGTCCTGACTTTC; CDR3aa: CASSSFEGANVLTF
abundance: .; d_gene: .; j_gene: TRBJ2-2; v_gene: TRBV7-7; CDR3nt: TGTGCTAGCAGCTTAGCGAGGGCCAGGGAGGCCGGGGAGCTGTTTTTT; CDR3aa: CASSLARAREAGELFF
abundance: many; d_gene: .; j_gene: TRBJ2-3; v_gene: TRBV5-5; CDR3nt: TGTGCCAGCAGCGGGGGGTTGGGCGACGTGGATACGCAGTATTTT; CDR3aa: CASSGGLGDVDTQYF
abundance: .; d_gene: TRBD2; j_gene: TRBJ2-2; v_gene: TRBV9; CDR3nt: TGTGCCAGCACCCGGACTAGCGGGAACACCGGGGAGCTGTTTTTT; CDR3aa: CASTRTSGNTGELFF
abundance: .; d_gene: TRBD1; j_gene: TRBJ1-2; v_gene: TRBV6-5; CDR3nt: TGTGCCAGCAGTTTCCGAGCGACAGGGGCGCTTTATGGCTACACCTTC; CDR3aa: CASSFRATGALYGYTF
abundance: .; d_gene: .; j_gene: TRBJ1-2; v_gene: TRBV9; CDR3nt: TGTGCCAGCAGCGTTAGTATTACAGACTATGGCTACACCTTC; CDR3aa: CASSVSITDYGYTF
abundance: .; d_gene: .; j_gene: TRBJ1-1; v_gene: TRBV19; CDR3nt: TGTGCCAGTATTTCCGGGGGGACGACACGGGGAGCTTTCTTT; CDR3aa: CASISGGTTRGAFF
abundance: .; d_gene: .; j_gene: TRBJ2-5; v_gene: TRBV9; CDR3nt: TGTGCCAGCAGCGTAGGAGGACTAACACAAGGAGAGACCCAGTACTTC; CDR3aa: CASSVGGLTQGETQYF
abundance: .; d_gene: TRBD1; j_gene: TRBJ1-2; v_gene: TRBV27; CDR3nt: TGTGCCAGCAGGTCAATACTCACCACAGGGGACTATGGCTACACCTTC; CDR3aa: CASRSILTTGDYGYTF
abundance: .; d_gene: .; j_gene: TRBJ1-2; v_gene: TRBV28; CDR3nt: TGTGCCAGCAGTCCCAGGACAGCACATGGCTACACCTTC; CDR3aa: CASSPRTAHGYTF
abundance: .; d_gene: TRBD2; j_gene: TRBJ2-3; v_gene: TRBV4-3; CDR3nt: TGCGCCAGCAGCCAAGAACTAGCGGGGGGAGATACGCAGTATTTT; CDR3aa: CASSQELAGGDTQYF
abundance: once; d_gene: TRBD1; j_gene: TRBJ1-4; v_gene: TRBV7-4; CDR3nt: TGTGCCAGCAGCTTAGGAGGGACAGGGGTTCCTAATGAAAAACTGTTTTTT; CDR3aa: CASSLGGTGVPNEKLFF
abundance: .; d_gene: .; j_gene: TRBJ1-1; v_gene: TRBV6-5; CDR3nt: TGTGCCAGCTCCGTTACACAGAATATGAACACTGAAGCTTTCTTT; CDR3aa: CASSVTQNMNTEAFF
abundance: once; d_gene: .; j_gene: TRBJ2-2; v_gene: TRBV18; CDR3nt: TGTGCCAGCTCACCAGACATGAACACCGGGGAGCTGTTTTTT; CDR3aa: CASSPDMNTGELFF